What follows are 31 T cell receptor beta chains derived from one specimen sequenced in a study of shared clonotypes between healthy human individuals. Profiled with immunoSEQ multiplex PCR; TCRdb holds only in-frame clones, not every one. The sample holds about 590,000 clones; roughly 96% are singletons and the top ten take about 0.11%. Positive CCR7 selection of CD45RO-negative cells yielded the naive CD8 cells, and terminally differentiated effector memory CD45RA+ cells were excluded. The sequencing sample was made of naive CD8+ T cells sorted from blood. The receptor source for this set is a woman in her twenties or thirties in good health.

The chain joins TRBV10-1 to TRBJ1-5; 8 bases agree with TRBD1. Germline CDR1 is WNHNN and CDR2 is SYGVQD (reference sequence). The trim removed 6 bases at V and 5 bases at J, leaving 6 bases unmatched. This CDR3 region has 14 residues. Here the CDR3 DNA reads TGCGCCAGCAGGGACAGGGCTGGGGATCAGCCCCAGCATTTT. This encodes CASRDRAGDQPQHF.

The V call is TRBV2, the J call TRBJ1-2, with D perhaps TRBD1 (6 bases). The CDR3 is 16 residues long. V dropped 4 bases and J dropped 0 bases, with 15 bases sitting between them. In germline, CDR1 is SNHLY, CDR2 FYNNEI. The chain's CDR3 is CASSATRQVSNYGYTF. The DNA of the CDR3 is TGTGCCAGCAGTGCTACAAGACAGGTCTCTAACTATGGCTACACCTTC. The complete variable domain, with remaining parts taken from reference TRBV2 and TRBJ1-2, reads EPEVTQTPSHQVTQMGQEVILRCVPISNHLYFYWYRQILGQKVEFLVSFYNNEISEKSEIFDDQFSVERPDGSNFTLKIRSTKLEDSAMYFCASSATRQVSNYGYTFGSGTRLTVV.

A single count supports this clone. V and J are TRBV13 and TRBJ2-7; a possible D gene is TRBD2 (5 bases). V gave up 1 base and J gave up 5 bases, with 9 bases separating them. The CDR3 is 13 residues long. Germline assignment: CDR1 PRHDT and CDR2 FYEKMQ (reference sequence). Here the CDR3 reads CASSLERVHEQYF. CDR3 nucleotides: TGTGCCAGCAGCTTAGAGAGGGTCCACGAGCAGTACTTC.

This clone was detected only once. The chain employs TRBV19 and TRBJ2-7; a possible D gene is TRBD1 (6 bases). Germline CDR1 LNHDA, CDR2 SQIVND (reference sequence). The V end was cut by 3 bases, the J end by 0 bases, with 12 bases between. The CDR3 totals 15 residues. The CDR3 coding sequence is TGTGCCAGTAGTATCGAGGGACATTCCTCCTACGAGCAGTACTTC. It codes for CASSIEGHSSYEQYF.

The chain links TRBV11-2 to TRBJ2-2, with TRBD2 matching over 7 bases. Trimming removed 3 bases from V and 4 bases from J; junction bases left unmatched: 11. The CDR3 consists of 17 residues. Looked up from germline, CDR1 is SGHAT and CDR2 is FQNNGV. The CDR3 bases are TGTGCCAGCAGCTTTGACCCCCTAGCGGAATCCACCGGGGAGCTGTTTTTT. Encoded protein: CASSFDPLAESTGELFF.

The chain carries TRBV7-9 and TRBJ2-7; 7 bases match TRBD1. The CDR3 contains 14 residues. The germline V gene encodes CDR1 SEHNR and CDR2 FQNEAQ (reference sequence). The J segment lost 5 bases and the V segment lost 5 bases, leaving 9 bases of the junction unmatched. In DNA form, the CDR3 reads TGTGCCAGCAGCGGCCCGGGACAGTCTAACGAGCAGTACTTC. Its protein is CASSGPGQSNEQYF.

The chain couples TRBV27 to TRBJ2-1; TRBD2 might be the D (5 bases). Trimming removed 3 bases at V and 3 bases at J, with 12 bases between. The V gene's germline CDR1 is MNHEY and CDR2 SMNVEV (reference sequence). The CDR3 contains 15 residues. The CDR3 DNA reads TGTGCCAGCAGTTTCGCCGAGCGGAGCTACAATGAGCAGTTCTTC. Protein product: CASSFAERSYNEQFF.

This chain links TRBV7-8 with TRBJ2-3; D is possibly TRBD2 (5 bases). This CDR3 has 16 amino acids. The germline V gene has CDR1 SGHVS and CDR2 FQNEAQ. V was trimmed by 3 bases and J by 2 bases, leaving 15 bases between them. This CDR3 reads CASSFNYGLTTDTQYF. For the CDR3, the DNA is TGTGCCAGCAGCTTTAATTACGGACTTACCACAGATACGCAGTATTTT. Variable domain in full (rest from reference TRBV7-8 and TRBJ2-3): GAGVSQSPRYKVAKRGQDVALRCDPISGHVSLFWYQQALGQGPEFLTYFQNEAQLDKSGLPSDRFFAERPEGSVSTLKIQRTQQEDSAVYLCASSFNYGLTTDTQYFGPGTRLTVL.

V is TRBV27 and J is TRBJ1-2; TRBD1 matches at 10 bases. The V gene's germline CDR1 is MNHEY and CDR2 SMNVEV (reference sequence). The CDR3 spans 14 residues. Germline trimming cut 5 bases from V and 3 bases from J; bases unmatched to any gene: 3. The CDR3 is CASSVTGGHYGYTF. CDR3 DNA sequence: TGTGCCAGCAGTGTGACAGGGGGCCACTATGGCTACACCTTC.

The rearrangement uses TRBV5-6 and TRBJ1-4; D gene ambiguous. This CDR3 has 14 residues. Germline-derived CDR1 and CDR2 are SGHDT and YYEEEE. V lost 0 bases to trimming and J lost 5 bases, with 8 bases between them. The chain's CDR3 is CASSLEARNEKLFF. The DNA for the CDR3 is TGTGCCAGCAGCTTGGAGGCGCGGAATGAAAAACTGTTTTTT.

Notes on this clone: The same CDR3 is also encoded by other DNA sequences in this sample. This chain joins TRBV27 and TRBJ2-7; 12 positions agree with TRBD2. The trim removed 4 bases at V and 1 base at J, leaving 2 bases unmatched. The CDR3 has 15 residues. In germline, CDR1 is MNHEY, CDR2 SMNVEV (reference sequence). The CDR3 loop reads CASSYGLAGSYEQYF. In DNA, the CDR3 is TGTGCCAGCAGTTACGGACTAGCGGGGTCCTACGAGCAGTACTTC.

The V call is TRBV7-8, the J call TRBJ1-4; 9 bases align to TRBD1. J was trimmed by 7 bases and V by 5 bases; bases with no gene match: 8. Germline assignment: CDR1 SGHVS and CDR2 FQNEAQ. The CDR3 loop spans 15 amino acids. The CDR3 loop is CASSQGQGGGEKLFF. The CDR3 DNA reads as TGTGCCAGCAGCCAGGGACAGGGAGGAGGTGAAAAACTGTTTTTT.

The chain is built from TRBV4-2 and TRBJ2-7, with 8 bases fitting TRBD1. The CDR3 sequence is 15 residues long. V was pared by 1 base and J by 5 bases, with 7 bases of the junction left unmatched. Germline lookup yields CDR1 LGHNA and CDR2 YNFKEQ. CDR3 loop: CASSQGWQGADEQYF. The CDR3 bases are TGTGCCAGCAGCCAAGGATGGCAGGGGGCCGACGAGCAGTACTTC.

This rearrangement joins TRBV21-1 to TRBJ2-7; the table assigns TRBD2, which was not confirmed against the DNA. TRBV21-1 is noted as a pseudogene. The CDR3 is 15 amino acids. The CDR3 sequence: CASSKGGRATYEQYF. DNA of the CDR3: TGTGCCAGCAGCAAAGGTGGGCGGGCCACCTACGAGCAGTACTTC.

This sequence joins TRBV9 and TRBJ1-2; tentative D call: TRBD1 (5 bases). The ends were cut back, 0 bases at V and 7 bases at J, with 7 bases in the middle. The germline gives CDR1 SGDLS, CDR2 YYNGEE. This CDR3 spans 12 amino acids. For the CDR3, the DNA is TGTGCCAGCAGCGTAGCAGGGTCTGGCTACACCTTC. It encodes CASSVAGSGYTF.

V gene TRBV27 combines with J gene TRBJ2-2; tentative D call: TRBD1 (5 bases). This CDR3 region has 14 residues. V was trimmed by 3 bases and J by 7 bases, leaving 12 bases between them. Germline CDR1 and CDR2: MNHEY and SMNVEV (reference sequence). The CDR3 sequence is CASSFAGSNGELFF. The CDR3 region has the DNA TGTGCCAGCAGTTTTGCAGGGTCGAACGGGGAGCTGTTTTTT.

The chain uses TRBV11-3 and TRBJ2-2, with D maybe TRBD2 (5 bases). The CDR3 consists of 17 residues. V lost 1 base, J lost 1 base, and 13 bases lay in between. In germline, CDR1 is SGHNT, CDR2 YENEEA. CDR3 nucleotide sequence: TGTGCCAGCAGCTTAGGGGCGTATGAGGGGAACACCGGGGAGCTGTTTTTT. This translates into CASSLGAYEGNTGELFF.

This chain joins TRBV7-9 and TRBJ2-1; D possibly corresponds to TRBD2 (6 bases). V gave up 3 bases and J gave up 5 bases, with 11 bases separating them. CDR1 is SEHNR and CDR2 is FQNEAQ in the germline V gene (reference sequence). There are 14 residues in the CDR3. The CDR3 coding sequence is TGTGCCAGCAGCTTCGGGGGTACTAACAATGAGCAGTTCTTC. Protein product: CASSFGGTNNEQFF.

A single count supports this clone. This rearrangement joins TRBV28 to TRBJ2-5, with 14 bases matching TRBD2. CDR3 length equals 17 residues. Germline CDR1 reads MDHEN; CDR2 reads SYDVKM. The V and J ends lost 4 bases and 5 bases, in that order; junction bases with no gene match: 9. The CDR3 is CASSSATSGRVWETQYF. The CDR3 coding sequence is TGTGCCAGCAGTTCAGCGACTAGCGGGAGGGTATGGGAGACCCAGTACTTC.

V gene TRBV11-2 combines with J gene TRBJ2-5, with D perhaps TRBD1 (6 bases). This CDR3 comprises 17 residues. Trimming cost V 4 bases and J 2 bases, with 20 bases left between them. Germline CDR1 and CDR2: SGHAT and FQNNGV. CDR3 amino acids: CASSSSRQAIFQETQYF. The DNA of the CDR3 is TGTGCCAGCAGCTCCAGCCGACAGGCGATATTTCAAGAGACCCAGTACTTC. The whole variable domain, remainder taken from reference TRBV11-2 and TRBJ2-5, is EAGVAQSPRYKIIEKRQSVAFWCNPISGHATLYWYQQILGQGPKLLIQFQNNGVVDDSQLPKDRFSAERLKGVDSTLKIQPAKLEDSAVYLCASSSSRQAIFQETQYFGPGTRLLVL.

The chain has TRBV7-9 and TRBJ2-3, with 11 bases lining up with TRBD2. The junction had 4 bases not matched to a gene; V was cut back by 4 bases and J by 4 bases. Germline CDR1 reads SEHNR; CDR2 reads FQNEAQ (reference sequence). The CDR3 length is 15 residues. The CDR3 is CASSSIAGGPDTQYF. CDR3 sequence (DNA): TGTGCCAGCAGCTCTATAGCGGGAGGGCCAGATACGCAGTATTTT.

J is TRBJ2-1 and V is TRBV6-1, with 9 bases aligning to TRBD1. This CDR3 is built from 15 residues. Germline V lookup: CDR1 MNHNS, CDR2 SASEGT. The junction had 10 bases not matched to a gene; V was cut back by 7 bases and J by 6 bases. In DNA form, the CDR3 reads TGTGCCAGCACCGACCGGGACAGGGTCATCAATGAGCAGTTCTTC. As protein: CASTDRDRVINEQFF.

This sequence joins TRBV19 and TRBJ1-1; D is unresolved. The CDR3 sequence is 11 residues long. V dropped 5 bases and J dropped 3 bases, with 4 bases sitting between them. CDR1 LNHDA and CDR2 SQIVND come from the germline V gene (reference sequence). This chain's CDR3 is CASSEYTEAFF. CDR3 bases: TGTGCCAGTAGTGAGTACACTGAAGCTTTCTTT. Full variable domain (missing parts from reference TRBV19 and TRBJ1-1): DGGITQSPKYLFRKEGQNVTLSCEQNLNHDAMYWYRQDPGQGLRLIYYSQIVNDFQKGDIAEGYSVSREKKESFPLTVTSAQKNPTAFYLCASSEYTEAFFGQGTRLTVV.

This clone showed up just a few times. The chain carries TRBV28 and TRBJ1-5; D ambiguous. There are 17 residues in the CDR3. In germline, CDR1 is MDHEN, CDR2 SYDVKM. V lost 3 bases, J lost 0 bases, and 15 bases lay in between. The CDR3 loop reads CASSFWSLSGSNQPQHF. The CDR3 DNA sequence: TGTGCCAGCAGTTTTTGGTCATTGTCAGGTAGCAATCAGCCCCAGCATTTT.

The chain employs TRBV29-1 and TRBJ2-1; no firm D call. The germline V and J ends were trimmed by 0 bases and 0 bases, with 9 bases remaining between them. Germline CDR1 and CDR2: SQVTM and ANQGSEA. CDR3 length: 15 residues. Here the CDR3 reads CSVEDLSRSYNEQFF. CDR3 sequence (DNA): TGCAGCGTTGAAGACCTATCTCGCTCCTACAATGAGCAGTTCTTC.

This clone was counted once. This rearrangement joins TRBV11-2 to TRBJ1-2, with TRBD1 identical over 9 bases. The V gene end was trimmed by 5 bases and the J gene end by 5 bases; junction bases not matched to a gene: 15. The CDR3 is 17 amino acids. The V gene's germline CDR1 is SGHAT and CDR2 FQNNGV. This CDR3 is CASSQEDRGLVGYGYTF. The CDR3 DNA reads TGTGCCAGCAGCCAAGAGGACAGGGGACTGGTTGGGTATGGCTACACCTTC.

Turning to this clone: Other DNA sequences within the sample encode an identical CDR3. This chain connects TRBV19 to TRBJ2-7; 9 bases map to TRBD2. Germline CDR1 and CDR2: LNHDA and SQIVND (reference sequence). Trimming at V came to 3 bases and at J to 0 bases, leaving 0 bases not matched to a gene. The length of the CDR3 is 14 residues. CDR3 DNA sequence: TGTGCCAGTAGTATTAGCGGGAGCTCCTACGAGCAGTACTTC. This gives the protein CASSISGSSYEQYF.

The chain joins TRBV2 to TRBJ2-1, with 8 bases matching TRBD1. The CDR3 runs to 14 residues. The V segment lost 8 bases and the J segment 4 bases; nucleotides outside the gene matches: 7. The germline CDR1 and CDR2 sequences are SNHLY and FYNNEI. The CDR3 DNA reads TGTGCCAGCGATAGACAGGGGCCTTACAATGAGCAGTTCTTC. Translating it yields CASDRQGPYNEQFF. Looking up the rest from reference TRBV2 and TRBJ2-1 gives the full variable domain: EPEVTQTPSHQVTQMGQEVILRCVPISNHLYFYWYRQILGQKVEFLVSFYNNEISEKSEIFDDQFSVERPDGSNFTLKIRSTKLEDSAMYFCASDRQGPYNEQFFGPGTRLTVL.

V gene TRBV11-2 combines with J gene TRBJ2-7, with 7 bases fitting TRBD1. The CDR3 contains 14 residues. The V gene's germline CDR1 is SGHAT and CDR2 FQNNGV. The V gene end was trimmed by 3 bases and the J gene end by 1 base; junction bases not matched to a gene: 3. CDR3 protein: CASSFLTGSYEQYF. The CDR3, as DNA: TGTGCCAGCAGCTTCCTGACAGGGTCCTACGAGCAGTACTTC. The full variable domain, in which reference TRBV11-2 and TRBJ2-7 provide the parts outside the CDR3, is EAGVAQSPRYKIIEKRQSVAFWCNPISGHATLYWYQQILGQGPKLLIQFQNNGVVDDSQLPKDRFSAERLKGVDSTLKIQPAKLEDSAVYLCASSFLTGSYEQYFGPGTRLTVT.

The gene calls are TRBV2 and TRBJ2-2; TRBD2 matches at 12 bases. This CDR3 has 15 amino acids. V shed 6 bases and J 5 bases; nucleotides not matched to a gene: 4. Germline loops: CDR1 SNHLY, CDR2 FYNNEI. The CDR3 sequence is CASRLAGGPTGELFF. Written as DNA, the CDR3 is TGTGCCAGCAGGCTAGCGGGAGGGCCTACCGGGGAGCTGTTTTTT. The full variable domain, completed using reference TRBV2 and TRBJ2-2, is EPEVTQTPSHQVTQMGQEVILRCVPISNHLYFYWYRQILGQKVEFLVSFYNNEISEKSEIFDDQFSVERPDGSNFTLKIRSTKLEDSAMYFCASRLAGGPTGELFFGEGSRLTVL.

The chain couples TRBV10-1 to TRBJ2-1, with no clear D. Looked up from germline, CDR1 is WNHNN and CDR2 is SYGVQD (reference sequence). The CDR3 runs to 13 residues. The V and J ends lost 10 bases and 2 bases respectively, with 12 bases between them. The CDR3 loop reads CATPSYTYNEQFF. The CDR3 DNA reads TGCGCCACTCCTAGTTACACCTACAATGAGCAGTTCTTC.